These T cell receptor beta chains were read from a single sample in a study of early T cells in non-severe SARS-CoV-2 infection. One entry per CDR3 protein results from TCRdb running MiXCR on the 5' RACE reads. The sample lists tens of thousands of distinct CDR3 sequences; approximately 5.3% were seen once. Sequencing input: whole blood. These receptors were obtained from an adult who was a healthcare worker with PCR-confirmed SARS-CoV-2 infection or an uninfected control (not recorded which). CDR3s include the opening cysteine and the closing phenylalanine or tryptophan. Fields, in order: D gene, V gene, J gene, clone size, CDR3 DNA, CDR3 protein. The D gene is left open where the match is weak. Where a row states a size, it is once, few, many or the class of an expanded clone; other rows omit it.

>NA|TRBV11-2|TRBJ2-7|many
TGTGCCAGCAGCTCCCCCGGACAAGTTCTCTACGAGCAGTACTTC
CASSSPGQVLYEQYF
>TRBD2|TRBV4-1|TRBJ2-1|NA
TGCGCCAGCAGCCAAGTTCCAGTAGCGGGAGGGTACAATGAGCAGTTCTTC
CASSQVPVAGGYNEQFF
>TRBD2|TRBV7-3|TRBJ2-3|many
TGTGCCAGCAGCTCAGGGACTAGCGGAGCGGGGGATACGCAGTATTTT
CASSSGTSGAGDTQYF
>TRBD2|TRBV24-1|TRBJ2-1|NA
TGTGCCACCAGTGATCAACATGAAGCGGGAGCTGAGGACGATGAGCAGTTCTTC
CATSDQHEAGAEDDEQFF
>NA|TRBV7-9|TRBJ1-4|NA
TGTGCCAGCAGCGAAGATAATGAAAAACTGTTTTTT
CASSEDNEKLFF
>NA|TRBV24-1|TRBJ2-5|many
TGTGCCACCAGTCAATGGGGTTCGGAGACCCAGTACTTC
CATSQWGSETQYF
>NA|TRBV28|TRBJ2-2|NA
TGTGCCAGCAGTTTCTCCAGCGGGGAGCTGTTTTTT
CASSFSSGELFF
>TRBD2|TRBV4-2|TRBJ2-1|many
TGTGCCAGCAGCCAAGTGCGGGAGCCGCCGTTCTTC
CASSQVREPPFF
>NA|TRBV3-2|TRBJ2-3|many
TGTGCCAGCAGCCCCCGTGATGGCGGCCCCCCCACAGATACGCAGTATTTT
CASSPRDGGPPTDTQYF
>NA|TRBV15|TRBJ2-1|many
TGTGCCACCAGCAGAACCGGGGCCTACAATGAGCAGTTCTTC
CATSRTGAYNEQFF
>TRBD1|TRBV10-1|TRBJ2-5|many
TGCGCCAGCAGTGGTTCGGGACAGGGTACAGAGACCCAGTACTTC
CASSGSGQGTETQYF
>NA|TRBV27|TRBJ1-2|many
TGTGCCAGCAGTTCAGGCAGGGACTATGGCTACACCTTC
CASSSGRDYGYTF
>NA|TRBV6-5|TRBJ2-2|NA
TGTGCCACCTCTGGACGAGGGGCCGACACCGGGGAGCTGTTTTTT
CATSGRGADTGELFF
>NA|TRBV4-2|TRBJ2-1|NA
TGTGCCAGCAGCCAAATCTCCTTTGACAGCAATGAGCAGTTCTTC
CASSQISFDSNEQFF
>NA|TRBV5-5|TRBJ2-7|NA
TGTGCCAGCAGCTTGGCCGGGGGAAATTACGAGCAGTACTTC
CASSLAGGNYEQYF
>TRBD2|TRBV5-1|TRBJ2-1|many
TGCGCCAGCAGCCAAGACTATGGACTAGCGGGAGTTCGTAATGAGCAGTTCTTC
CASSQDYGLAGVRNEQFF
>TRBD2|TRBV27|TRBJ2-1|many
TGTGCCAGCTCCCCCGGGACTAGCGGGGATAATGAGCAGTTCTTC
CASSPGTSGDNEQFF
>NA|TRBV27|TRBJ1-6|many
TGTGCCAGCAGCCCACCCCAGCCTACCACCTCACCCCTCCACTTT
CASSPPQPTTSPLHF
>TRBD2|TRBV7-9|TRBJ2-1|few
TGTGCCAGCAGCCTAGCGGGAGAGGTTGGTGAGCAGTTCTTC
CASSLAGEVGEQFF
>NA|TRBV6-5|TRBJ2-3|many
TGTGCCAGCAGAAAAGCGGCAGATACGCAGTATTTT
CASRKAADTQYF
>TRBD2|TRBV7-9|TRBJ2-5|NA
TGTGCCAGCAGCCACCCCGAAGCGGGAGTAGAGACCCAGTACTTC
CASSHPEAGVETQYF
>TRBD2|TRBV24-1|TRBJ2-1|NA
TGTGCCACCAGTGATGGGACTAGCTCCTACAATGAGCAGTTCTTC
CATSDGTSSYNEQFF
>NA|TRBV19|TRBJ2-1|many
TGTGCCAGTAGTGGGGGGGGCGACTACAATGAGCAGTTCTTC
CASSGGGDYNEQFF
>TRBD2|TRBV2|TRBJ2-7|few
TGTGCCAGCAGTGGACTAGCTACTTACGAGCAGTACTTC
CASSGLATYEQYF
>NA|TRBV18|TRBJ2-1|many
TGTGCCAGCTCACCCCTAGAGGCGAGTTACAATGAGCAGTTCTTC
CASSPLEASYNEQFF
>NA|TRBV20-1|TRBJ2-4|many
TGCAGTGCTAGAGATGGGCAACTAGCCAAAAACATTCAGTACTTC
CSARDGQLAKNIQYF
>TRBD1|TRBV10-3|TRBJ2-7|many
TGTGCCATCAGGAGGACAGGGGAAAGCTACGAGCAGTACTTC
CAIRRTGESYEQYF
>NA|TRBV7-8|TRBJ1-5|many
TGTGCCAGCAGCTTGGGTCAGCCCCAGCATTTT
CASSLGQPQHF
>NA|TRBV5-1|TRBJ1-1|many
TGCGCCAGCAGATCAGACAGTTACACTGAAGCTTTCTTT
CASRSDSYTEAFF
>NA|TRBV24-1|TRBJ2-1|many
TGTGCCACCAGTGACCTTGCGAGCTCCTACAATGAGCAGTTCTTC
CATSDLASSYNEQFF
>NA|TRBV12-3/TRBV12-4|TRBJ1-5|many
TGTGCCAGCAGTTCCCCCAACCCAGGGTTTTTATCTCAGCCCCAGCATTTT
CASSSPNPGFLSQPQHF